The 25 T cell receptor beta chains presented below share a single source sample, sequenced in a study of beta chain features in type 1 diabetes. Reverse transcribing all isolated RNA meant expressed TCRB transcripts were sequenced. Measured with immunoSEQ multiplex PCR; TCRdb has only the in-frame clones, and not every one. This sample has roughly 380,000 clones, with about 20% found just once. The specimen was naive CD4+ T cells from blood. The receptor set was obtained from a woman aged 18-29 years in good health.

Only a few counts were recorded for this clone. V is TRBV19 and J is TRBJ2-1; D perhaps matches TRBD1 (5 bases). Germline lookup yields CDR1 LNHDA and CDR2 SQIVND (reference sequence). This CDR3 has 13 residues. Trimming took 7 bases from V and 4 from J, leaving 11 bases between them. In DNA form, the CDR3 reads TGTGCCAGTAAAAGGACACCTTACAATGAGCAGTTCTTC. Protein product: CASKRTPYNEQFF.

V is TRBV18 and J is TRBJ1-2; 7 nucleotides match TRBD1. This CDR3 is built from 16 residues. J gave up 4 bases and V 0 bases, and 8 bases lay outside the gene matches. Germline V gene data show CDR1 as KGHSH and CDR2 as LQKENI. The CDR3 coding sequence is TGTGCCAGCTCACCACCGGGACAGATGGGTCTCTATGGCTACACCTTC. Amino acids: CASSPPGQMGLYGYTF.

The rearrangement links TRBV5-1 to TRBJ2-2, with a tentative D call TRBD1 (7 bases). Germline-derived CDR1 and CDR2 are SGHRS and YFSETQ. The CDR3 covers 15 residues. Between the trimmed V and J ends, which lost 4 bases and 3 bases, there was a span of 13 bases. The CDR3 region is CASSPFRGDTGELFF. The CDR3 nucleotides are TGCGCCAGCAGCCCCTTCAGGGGGGACACCGGGGAGCTGTTTTTT.

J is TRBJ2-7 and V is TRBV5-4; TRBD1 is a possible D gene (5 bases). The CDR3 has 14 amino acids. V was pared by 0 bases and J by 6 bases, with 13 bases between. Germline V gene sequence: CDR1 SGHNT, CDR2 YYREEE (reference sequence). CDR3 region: CASSLDLGRREQYF. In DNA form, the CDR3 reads TGTGCCAGCAGCTTGGATTTGGGGCGTCGCGAGCAGTACTTC.

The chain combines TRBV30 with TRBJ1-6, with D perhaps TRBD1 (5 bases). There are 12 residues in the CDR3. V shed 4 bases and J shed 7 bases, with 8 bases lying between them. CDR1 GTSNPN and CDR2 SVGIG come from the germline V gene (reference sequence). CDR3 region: CAWTRANSPLHF. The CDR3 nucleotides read TGTGCCTGGACCAGGGCGAATTCACCCCTCCACTTT.

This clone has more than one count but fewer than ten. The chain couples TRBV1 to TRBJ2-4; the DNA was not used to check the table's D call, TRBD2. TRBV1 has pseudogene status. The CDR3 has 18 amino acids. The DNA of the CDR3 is TGCACCAGCAGCCAATTGTATCAGCGGGGACTAGCCAAAAACATTCAGTACTTC. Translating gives CTSSQLYQRGLAKNIQYF.

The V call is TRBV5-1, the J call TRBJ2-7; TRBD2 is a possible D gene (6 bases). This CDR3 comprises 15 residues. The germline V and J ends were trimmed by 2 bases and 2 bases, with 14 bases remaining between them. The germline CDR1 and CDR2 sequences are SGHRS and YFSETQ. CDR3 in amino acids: CASSFSGTQTYEQYF. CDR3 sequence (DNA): TGCGCCAGCAGCTTCTCCGGGACTCAGACCTACGAGCAGTACTTC.

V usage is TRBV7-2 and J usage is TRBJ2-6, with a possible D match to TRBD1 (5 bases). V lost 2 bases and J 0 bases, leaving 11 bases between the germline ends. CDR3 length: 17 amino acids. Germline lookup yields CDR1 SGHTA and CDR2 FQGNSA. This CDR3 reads CASSLWVRASGANVLTF. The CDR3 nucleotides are TGTGCCAGCAGCTTATGGGTCAGGGCCTCTGGGGCCAACGTCCTGACTTTC.

In DNA, the CDR3 is TGCGCCAGCAGTGATCGAGCGGGTTCCTACAATGAGCAGTTCTTC. This gives the protein CASSDRAGSYNEQFF. J is TRBJ2-1 and V is TRBV5-1; perhaps TRBD2 as D (6 bases). The CDR3 is 15 amino acids. The V end was cut by 5 bases, the J end by 1 base, with 13 bases between. Germline-derived CDR1 and CDR2 are SGHRS and YFSETQ.

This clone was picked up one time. CDR3 sequence reads: CASSLDRVPLGEQYF. The CDR3 region has the DNA TGTGCCAGCTCCCTGGACAGGGTCCCCCTCGGAGAGCAGTACTTC. The chain has TRBV18 and TRBJ2-7; the match to TRBD1 covers 8 bases. This CDR3 is built from 15 residues. V gave up 6 bases and J gave up 7 bases; unmatched junction bases: 14. CDR1 is KGHSH and CDR2 is LQKENI in the germline V gene.

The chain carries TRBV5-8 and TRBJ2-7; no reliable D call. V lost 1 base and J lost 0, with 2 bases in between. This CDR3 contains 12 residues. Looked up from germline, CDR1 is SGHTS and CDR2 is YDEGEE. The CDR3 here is CASSLYSYEQYF. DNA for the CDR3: TGTGCCAGCAGCTTGTACTCCTACGAGCAGTACTTC.

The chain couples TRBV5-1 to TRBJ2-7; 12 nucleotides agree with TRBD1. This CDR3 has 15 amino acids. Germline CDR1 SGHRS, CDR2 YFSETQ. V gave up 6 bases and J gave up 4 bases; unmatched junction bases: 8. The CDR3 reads CASKLGGQGAYEQYF. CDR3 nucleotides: TGCGCCAGCAAGCTCGGGGGACAGGGGGCTTACGAGCAGTACTTC. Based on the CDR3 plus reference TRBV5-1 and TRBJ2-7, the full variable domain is KAGVTQTPRYLIKTRGQQVTLSCSPISGHRSVSWYQQTPGQGLQFLFEYFSETQRNKGNFPGRFSGRQFSNSRSEMNVSTLELGDSALYLCASKLGGQGAYEQYFGPGTRLTVT.

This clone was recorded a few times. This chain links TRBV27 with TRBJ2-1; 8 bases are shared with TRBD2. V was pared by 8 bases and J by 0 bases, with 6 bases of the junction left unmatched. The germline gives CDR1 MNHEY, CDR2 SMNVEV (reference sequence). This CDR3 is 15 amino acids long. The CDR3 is CASAPGGSSYNEQFF. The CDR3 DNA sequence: TGTGCCAGCGCTCCGGGAGGGAGCTCCTACAATGAGCAGTTCTTC.

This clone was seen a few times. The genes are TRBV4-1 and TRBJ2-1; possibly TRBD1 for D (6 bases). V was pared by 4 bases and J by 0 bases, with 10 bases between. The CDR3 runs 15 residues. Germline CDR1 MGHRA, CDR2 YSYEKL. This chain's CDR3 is CASSPGQTSYNEQFF. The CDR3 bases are TGCGCCAGCAGCCCCGGACAGACCTCCTACAATGAGCAGTTCTTC.

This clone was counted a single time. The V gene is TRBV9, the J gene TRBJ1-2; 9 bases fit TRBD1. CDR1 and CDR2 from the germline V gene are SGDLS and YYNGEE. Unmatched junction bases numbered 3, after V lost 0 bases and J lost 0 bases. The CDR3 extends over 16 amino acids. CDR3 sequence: CASSVGGQGANYGYTF. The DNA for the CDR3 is TGTGCCAGCAGCGTAGGGGGACAGGGAGCTAACTATGGCTACACCTTC. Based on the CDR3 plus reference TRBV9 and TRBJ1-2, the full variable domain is DSGVTQTPKHLITATGQRVTLRCSPRSGDLSVYWYQQSLDQGLQFLIQYYNGEERAKGNILERFSAQQFPDLHSELNLSSLELGDSALYFCASSVGGQGANYGYTFGSGTRLTVV.

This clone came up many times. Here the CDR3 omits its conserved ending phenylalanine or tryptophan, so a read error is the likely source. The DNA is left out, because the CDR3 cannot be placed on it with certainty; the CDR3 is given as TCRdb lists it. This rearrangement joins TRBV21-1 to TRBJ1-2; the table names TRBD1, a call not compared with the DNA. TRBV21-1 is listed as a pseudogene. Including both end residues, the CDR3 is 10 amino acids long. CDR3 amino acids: CASIPGTRAQ.

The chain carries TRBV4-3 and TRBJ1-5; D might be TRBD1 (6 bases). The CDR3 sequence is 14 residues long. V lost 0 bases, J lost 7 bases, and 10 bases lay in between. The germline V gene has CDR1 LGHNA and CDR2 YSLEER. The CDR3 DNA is TGCGCCAGCAGCCAAGACACAGGGAGACAGCCCCAGCATTTT. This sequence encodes CASSQDTGRQPQHF.

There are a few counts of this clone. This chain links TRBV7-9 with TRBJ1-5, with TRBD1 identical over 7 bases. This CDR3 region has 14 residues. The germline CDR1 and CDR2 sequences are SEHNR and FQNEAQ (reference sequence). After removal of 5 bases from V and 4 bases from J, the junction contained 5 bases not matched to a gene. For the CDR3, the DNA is TGTGCCAGCAGCCCCGGGACAGTTAATCAGCCCCAGCATTTT. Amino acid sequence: CASSPGTVNQPQHF.

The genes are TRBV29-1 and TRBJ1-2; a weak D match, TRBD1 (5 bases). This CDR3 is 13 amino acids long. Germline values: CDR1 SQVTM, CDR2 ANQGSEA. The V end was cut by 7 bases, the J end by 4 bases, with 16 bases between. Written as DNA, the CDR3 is TGCAGCGCCGGGGAGGGGATCGGCTATGGCTACACCTTC. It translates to CSAGEGIGYGYTF. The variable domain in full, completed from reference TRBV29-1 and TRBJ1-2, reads SAVISQKPSRDICQRGTSLTIQCQVDSQVTMMFWYRQQPGQSLTLIATANQGSEATYESGFVIDKFPISRPNLTFSTLTVSNMSPEDSSIYLCSAGEGIGYGYTFGSGTRLTVV.

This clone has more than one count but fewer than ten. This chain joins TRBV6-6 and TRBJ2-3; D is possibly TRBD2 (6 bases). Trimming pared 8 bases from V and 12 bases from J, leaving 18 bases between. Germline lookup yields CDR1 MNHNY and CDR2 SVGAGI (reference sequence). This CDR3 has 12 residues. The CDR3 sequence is CASSRGNPKQYF. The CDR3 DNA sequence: TGTGCCAGCTCCCGGGGGAATCCGAAACAGTATTTT.

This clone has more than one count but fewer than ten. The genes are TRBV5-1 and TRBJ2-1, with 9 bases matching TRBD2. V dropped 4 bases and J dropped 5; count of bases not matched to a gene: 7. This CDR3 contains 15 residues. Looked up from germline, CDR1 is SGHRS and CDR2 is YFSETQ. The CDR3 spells CASSPLAGVDNEQFF. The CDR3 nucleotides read TGCGCCAGCAGCCCTTTAGCGGGAGTCGACAATGAGCAGTTCTTC.

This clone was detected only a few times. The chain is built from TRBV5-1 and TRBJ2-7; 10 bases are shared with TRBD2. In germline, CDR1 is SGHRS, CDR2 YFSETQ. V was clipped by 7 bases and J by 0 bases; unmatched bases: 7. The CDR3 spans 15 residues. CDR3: CASSTLAGRSYEQYF. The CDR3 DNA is TGCGCCAGCTCGACACTAGCGGGACGCTCCTACGAGCAGTACTTC.

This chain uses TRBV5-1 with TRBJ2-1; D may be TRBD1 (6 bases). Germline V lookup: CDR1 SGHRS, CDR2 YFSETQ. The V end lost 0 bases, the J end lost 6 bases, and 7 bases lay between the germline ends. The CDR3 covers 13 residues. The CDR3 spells CASSLVGANEQFF. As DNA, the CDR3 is TGCGCCAGCAGCTTGGTGGGGGCCAATGAGCAGTTCTTC. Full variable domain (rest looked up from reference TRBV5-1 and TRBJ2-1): KAGVTQTPRYLIKTRGQQVTLSCSPISGHRSVSWYQQTPGQGLQFLFEYFSETQRNKGNFPGRFSGRQFSNSRSEMNVSTLELGDSALYLCASSLVGANEQFFGPGTRLTVL.

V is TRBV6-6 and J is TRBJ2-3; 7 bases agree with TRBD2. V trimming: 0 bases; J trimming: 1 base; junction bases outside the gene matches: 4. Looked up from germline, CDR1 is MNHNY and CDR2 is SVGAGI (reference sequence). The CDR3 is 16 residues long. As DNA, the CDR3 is TGTGCCAGCAGTTACTCGACTGCGGGAGGCACAGATACGCAGTATTTT. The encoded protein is CASSYSTAGGTDTQYF.

In DNA, the CDR3 is TGTGCCAGCAGCTTAGTAAGGCGGGGGGCCGACCAAGAGACCCAGTACTTC. It encodes CASSLVRRGADQETQYF. The chain is built from TRBV7-8 and TRBJ2-5; 8 bases fit TRBD2. The CDR3 runs to 17 residues. Trimming removed 1 base from V and 0 bases from J; junction bases left unmatched: 7. Germline lookup yields CDR1 SGHVS and CDR2 FQNEAQ.